These 10 T cell receptor beta chains were all obtained from the same sample, sequenced in a study of cytomegalovirus exposure and HLA in healthy donors. Primers for the PCR totalled 60 Vbeta and 13 Jbeta. Data came from immunoSEQ multiplex PCR; TCRdb stores just in-frame clones and leaves some out. This table holds 150,000 to 200,000 clones, approximately 77% found once. What was sequenced was PBMCs. These TCRs come from a male donor in good health and CMV-seropositive.

V is TRBV7-9 and J is TRBJ1-2, with unresolved D. The CDR3 spans 13 residues. Germline lookup yields CDR1 SEHNR and CDR2 FQNEAQ (reference sequence). V was pared by 3 bases and J by 3 bases, with 8 bases between. CDR3 sequence (DNA): TGTGCCAGCAGCTTTGCGGAACACTATGGCTACACCTTC. The encoded protein is CASSFAEHYGYTF.

In DNA form, the CDR3 reads TGTGCAAGTCGCTTCCTGGGCCCCCGTTCGGGGATGAACACTGAAGCTTTCTTT. Translation gives CASRFLGPRSGMNTEAFF. This sequence joins TRBV12-2 and TRBJ1-1. TRBV12-2 is marked as a pseudogene. The CDR3 runs to 18 residues.

The CDR3 nucleotides read TGCGCCAGCAGCCAAAATGGGGGACAGGGGGGTTACGAGCAGTACTTC. Its protein is CASSQNGGQGGYEQYF. This chain joins TRBV4-3 and TRBJ2-5; 11 positions agree with TRBD1. The assigned J gene may be wrong: the sequence end matches TRBJ2-7 better. This CDR3 region has 16 residues. The germline V gene has CDR1 LGHNA and CDR2 YSLEER.

V is TRBV15 and J is TRBJ1-2; TRBD1 matches at 7 bases. The CDR3 length is 16 residues. Trimming cost V 2 bases and J 0 bases; bases outside gene matches: 6. Germline V lookup: CDR1 LNHNV, CDR2 YYDKDF (reference sequence). The CDR3 DNA is TGTGCCACCAGCAGAACCGGGACAGAGACTAACTATGGCTACACCTTC. Translating gives CATSRTGTETNYGYTF.

A word on this clone: Within the sample, other DNA sequences also encode this same CDR3. The chain recombines TRBV6-6 with TRBJ1-2; TRBD1 matches at 10 bases. CDR3 length: 14 residues. With 7 bases clipped from V and 7 bases from J, the junction kept 9 bases outside the gene matches. Germline CDR1 is MNHNY and CDR2 is SVGAGI (reference sequence). The CDR3 loop is CASTPGQGFGGYTF. In nucleotides, the CDR3 is TGTGCCAGCACCCCGGGACAGGGGTTTGGTGGCTACACCTTC.

The gene calls are TRBV6-1 and TRBJ2-3; D not resolved. This CDR3 region has 11 residues. V was shortened by 2 bases and J by 7 bases, with 4 bases between the two germline ends. Germline-derived CDR1 and CDR2 are MNHNS and SASEGT. As DNA, the CDR3 is TGTGCCAGCAGTGAAACTAATACGCAGTATTTT. Translation: CASSETNTQYF.

The chain uses TRBV9 and TRBJ2-3; 11 nucleotides line up with TRBD2. CDR3 size: 16 residues. J was trimmed by 0 bases and V by 4 bases; bases with no gene match: 4. Germline CDR1 reads SGDLS; CDR2 reads YYNGEE. The DNA of the CDR3 is TGTGCCAGCAGCTTGACTAGCGGGGTTAGCACAGATACGCAGTATTTT. Encoded protein: CASSLTSGVSTDTQYF.

The gene calls are TRBV9 and TRBJ2-7; D not certain. This CDR3 contains 14 residues. Trimming shortened V by 2 bases and J by 7 bases, and 16 bases separated the two germline ends. Germline V gene lookup returns CDR1 SGDLS and CDR2 YYNGEE. The CDR3 region has the DNA TGTGCCAGCAGCGTGTCCTCCTCACCGGGTGAGCAGTACTTC. This codes for CASSVSSSPGEQYF.

The chain couples TRBV30 to TRBJ1-6, with 8 bases that match TRBD1. V lost 5 bases to trimming and J lost 8 bases; unmatched junction nucleotides: 5. This CDR3 spans 13 amino acids. CDR1 is GTSNPN, CDR2 SVGIG, per germline (reference sequence). The CDR3 nucleotides are TGTGCCTGGCGACAGGGGAAGGATTCACCCCTCCACTTT. Its translation is CAWRQGKDSPLHF.

This clone was recorded a few times. The V and J genes are TRBV6-6 and TRBJ2-4, with D possibly matching TRBD2 (6 bases). The CDR3 is 14 amino acids. The germline CDR1 and CDR2 sequences are MNHNY and SVGAGI (reference sequence). V gave up 7 bases and J gave up 9 bases, with 19 bases separating them. The CDR3 sequence: CASIQGLTLGIQYF. The CDR3 DNA follows: TGTGCCAGCATTCAGGGACTTACATTAGGCATTCAGTACTTC.